Listed below are T cell receptor beta chains from one sample, sequenced in a study of T cells in Graves' hyperthyroidism and ophthalmopathy. TCRdb passed the multiplex PCR reads through MiXCR, listing each CDR3 protein once. This sample has nearly 600,000 distinct CDR3 sequences, with around 13% found just once. Sequenced: blood. The receptors stem from a woman aged 25 to 39 with Graves' hyperthyroidism that later progressed to Graves' ophthalmopathy. Both conserved end residues are part of each CDR3. Fields, in order: CDR3 length, clone size, J gene, V gene, D gene, CDR3 protein, CDR3 DNA. D genes are given only for firm matches. Clone size is not always given. Where it is, it says once, few, many or a class for expanded clones.

14 - TRBJ1-2 TRBV29-1 TRBD1 CSVEWDRGVGGYTF TGCAGCGTTGAGTGGGACAGGGGAGTGGGTGGCTACACCTTC
14 many TRBJ2-7 TRBV27 TRBD2 CASSPLAGGYEQYF TGTGCCAGCAGCCCGCTGGCGGGAGGGTACGAGCAGTACTTC
14 - TRBJ2-5 TRBV27 TRBD2 CASRVAGTRGTQYF TGTGCCAGCAGAGTGGCCGGGACTAGGGGGACCCAGTACTTC
15 few TRBJ2-3 TRBV7-3 TRBD2 CASSLIAGGTDTQYF TGTGCCAGCAGCTTAATAGCGGGGGGCACAGATACGCAGTATTTT
19 - TRBJ2-2 TRBV4-1 TRBD2 CASSQKLSLAGIITGELFF TGCGCCAGCAGCCAAAAACTTTCCTTAGCGGGAATAATCACCGGGGAGCTGTTTTTT
16 many TRBJ2-1 TRBV12-3/TRBV12-4 TRBD1 CASSSSGTGFYNEQFF TGTGCCAGCAGTTCCTCCGGGACAGGATTCTACAATGAGCAGTTCTTC
16 many TRBJ1-5 TRBV28 - CASSLLSLYSNQPQHF TGTGCCAGCAGTTTACTCAGCCTTTATAGCAATCAGCCCCAGCATTTT
14 many TRBJ1-5 TRBV12-5 TRBD1 CASGGQGRNQPQHF TGTGCTAGTGGGGGACAGGGACGCAATCAGCCCCAGCATTTT
14 - TRBJ2-1 TRBV20-1 TRBD2 CRPLGSGMNNEQFF TGCAGACCTTTAGGGAGCGGGATGAACAATGAGCAGTTCTTC
14 many TRBJ1-2 TRBV6-1 - CASTVRGGSYGYTF TGTGCCAGCACCGTGAGGGGAGGAAGCTATGGCTACACCTTC
19 few TRBJ2-1 TRBV10-2 TRBD2 CASSPGLAGVGSSYNEQFF TGCGCCAGCAGCCCGGGACTAGCGGGAGTAGGGAGCTCCTACAATGAGCAGTTCTTC
13 many TRBJ1-1 TRBV2 - CANPRLQNTEAFF TGTGCCAACCCCAGACTCCAAAACACTGAAGCTTTCTTT
15 - TRBJ2-3 TRBV6-2/TRBV6-3 - CASSPGLSSTDTQYF TGTGCCAGCAGCCCGGGACTCTCTAGCACAGATACGCAGTATTTT
15 - TRBJ2-3 TRBV4-2 TRBD2 CASSPSSGNTDTQYF TGTGCCAGCAGCCCCTCTAGCGGAAACACAGATACGCAGTATTTT
13 few TRBJ1-5 TRBV6-1 - CASSPWESQPQHF TGTGCCAGCAGTCCCTGGGAGAGTCAGCCCCAGCATTTT
13 many TRBJ1-4 TRBV2 - CASRTVDGEKLFF TGTGCCAGCAGGACAGTGGACGGAGAAAAACTGTTTTTT
13 many TRBJ2-1 TRBV18 - CASSPGAYNEQFF TGTGCCAGCTCACCTGGGGCCTACAATGAGCAGTTCTTC
13 many TRBJ2-2 TRBV6-1 - CASSSGQYRELFF TGTGCCAGCAGTTCCGGACAGTACCGGGAGCTGTTTTTT
14 many TRBJ2-1 TRBV7-2 TRBD2 CASYSGLANNEQFF TGTGCCAGCTACTCGGGACTAGCGAACAATGAGCAGTTCTTC
17 - TRBJ2-2 TRBV4-1 - CASSQISISQNTGELFF TGCGCCAGCAGCCAAATTAGTATCTCGCAGAACACCGGGGAGCTGTTTTTT
16 - TRBJ2-3 TRBV5-5 TRBD2 CVSSLGLAGVTDTQYF TGTGTCAGCAGCCTCGGACTAGCGGGAGTCACAGATACGCAGTATTTT
15 - TRBJ2-7 TRBV14 TRBD1 CASSQVQGARGEQYF TGTGCCAGCAGCCAGGTACAGGGGGCAAGGGGCGAGCAGTACTTC
16 - TRBJ1-5 TRBV24-1 TRBD1 CATSGPLGQYGEPQHF TGTGCCACCAGTGGCCCTTTGGGACAGTATGGGGAGCCCCAGCATTTT